The clone carrying this T cell receptor beta chain was seen only a few times. The antigen is not known. The sample belongs to a study of radiotherapy plus CTLA-4 blockade in lung cancer. Findings and caveats of the study: Radiotherapy with ipilimumab was followed by blood expansion of tumor-derived clones.

The germline CDR1 and CDR2 sequences are SGHTA and FQGNSA. The CDR3 extends over 15 amino acids. J lost 2 bases, V lost 5 bases, and 8 bases had no gene match. Method: immunoSEQ multiplex PCR; TCRdb's copy keeps in-frame clones and lacks some. This table holds 70,000 to 95,000 clones, around 86% found once. The TCR sequence derives from a human donor with non-small cell lung cancer that progressed on radiotherapy plus ipilimumab. The source material was peripheral blood, sampled from a patient treated with radiotherapy plus ipilimumab. This chain joins TRBV7-2 and TRBJ2-5, with 7 bases aligning to TRBD2. Here the CDR3 DNA reads TGTGCCAGCAGCGCCTACTGGGGGGGGCAAGAGACCCAGTACTTC. This sequence encodes CASSAYWGGQETQYF. The entire variable domain, with the rest obtained from reference TRBV7-2 and TRBJ2-5, is as follows: GAGVSQSPSNKVTEKGKDVELRCDPISGHTALYWYRQSLGQGLEFLIYFQGNSAPDKSGLPSDRFSAERTGGSVSTLTIQRTQQEDSAVYLCASSAYWGGQETQYFGPGTRLLVL.